Sequencing of this TCR beta chain was carried out in a study of vaccination and CD4 T cells after COVID-19. This clonotype was counted a few times. Its antigen remains unidentified. The Oncomine TCR Beta short-read assay sequenced DNA from cultured CD4+ T cells. TCRdb recomputed calls from the PCR reads with MiXCR, one row per CDR3 protein. The table has 15,000 to 20,000 distinct CDR3 sequences, roughly 55% seen once. J gave up 0 bases and V 4 bases, and 2 bases lay outside the gene matches. The CDR3 consists of 15 residues. Germline V lookup: CDR1 MNHNS, CDR2 SASEGT. Specified treatment: approximately nine-day PBMC culture with coronavirus spike peptide pools or control peptides (ViraFEST assay).

V is TRBV6-1 and J is TRBJ2-3; 9 nucleotides match TRBD1. The source was CD4+ T cells from blood, cultured in vitro, collected after SARS-CoV-2 vaccination. This TCR came from a human donor who had recovered from COVID-19. CDR3 in DNA: TGTGCCAGCAGTGGGGGACAGGGAAGCACAGATACGCAGTATTTT. The encoded protein is CASSGGQGSTDTQYF.